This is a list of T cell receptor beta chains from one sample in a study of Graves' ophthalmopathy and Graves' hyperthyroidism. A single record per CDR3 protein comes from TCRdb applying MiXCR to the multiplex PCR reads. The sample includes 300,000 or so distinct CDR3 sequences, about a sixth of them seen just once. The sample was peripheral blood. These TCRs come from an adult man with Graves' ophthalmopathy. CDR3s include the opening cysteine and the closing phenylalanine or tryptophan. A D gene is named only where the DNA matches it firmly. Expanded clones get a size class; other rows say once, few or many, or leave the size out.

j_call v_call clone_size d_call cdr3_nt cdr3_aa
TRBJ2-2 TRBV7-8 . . TGTGCCAGCAGCTTAGTCTCCAGGCGAGACACCGGGGAGCTGTTTTTT CASSLVSRRDTGELFF
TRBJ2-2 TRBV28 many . TGTGCCAGCAGTTTAAGTTCAGGGAACACCGGGGAGCTGTTTTTT CASSLSSGNTGELFF
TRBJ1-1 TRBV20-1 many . TGCAGTGCTCGCGACTTCACAGGAGTTACTTTGAACACTGAAGCTTTCTTT CSARDFTGVTLNTEAFF
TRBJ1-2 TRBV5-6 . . TGTGCCAGCAGCGCGATCGGGACAAACTATGGCTACATCTTC CASSAIGTNYGYIF
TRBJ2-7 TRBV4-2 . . TGTGCCAGCAGCCAAGTAGTTCAGGGGACGTACGAGCAGTACTTC CASSQVVQGTYEQYF
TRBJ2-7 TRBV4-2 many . TGTGCCAGCAGCCAAACTGGACAGACTTCCTACGAGCAGTACTTC CASSQTGQTSYEQYF
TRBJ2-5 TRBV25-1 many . TGTGCCAGCAGTGACAGTAGGGGCCGGGAGACCCAGTACTTC CASSDSRGRETQYF
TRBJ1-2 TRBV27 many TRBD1 TGTGCCAGCAGGTTGCATGACAGGGTAGGAGGCTACACCTTC CASRLHDRVGGYTF
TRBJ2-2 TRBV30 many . TGTGCCTGGAGGGGGATCGGGGAGCTGTTTTTT CAWRGIGELFF
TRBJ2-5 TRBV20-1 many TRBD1 TGCAGTGCTAGCCAACCGGGACAGCGACATCAAGAGACCCAGTACTTC CSASQPGQRHQETQYF
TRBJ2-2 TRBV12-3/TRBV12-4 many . TGTGCCAGCAGAGGAGGGTTGGAGGGCGGGGAGCTGTTTTTT CASRGGLEGGELFF
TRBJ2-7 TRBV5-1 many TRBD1 TGCGCCAGCAGCCCACCGACAGGGACCTACGAGCAGTACTTC CASSPPTGTYEQYF
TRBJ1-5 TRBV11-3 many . TGTGCCAGCAGCTCATCGGAGCGCGCCTACAATCAGCCCCAGCATTTT CASSSSERAYNQPQHF
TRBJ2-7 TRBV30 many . TGTGCCCGCAATACACAGGGAGCGGAGGAGCAGTACTTC CARNTQGAEEQYF
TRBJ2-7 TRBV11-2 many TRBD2 TGTGCCAGCAGCTTAGGTGGGACTAGCGGGGACGAGCAGTACTTC CASSLGGTSGDEQYF
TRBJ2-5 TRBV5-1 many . TGCGCCAGCAGCTCGGAGGGCAACCAAGAGACCCAGTACTTC CASSSEGNQETQYF
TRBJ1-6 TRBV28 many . TGTGCCAGCACCGGGGTTCTGGGAATCGGCTCACCCCTCCACTTT CASTGVLGIGSPLHF
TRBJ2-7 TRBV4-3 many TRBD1 TGCGCCAGCAGCGACCGGGACAGGGGCCACGAGCAGTACTTC CASSDRDRGHEQYF
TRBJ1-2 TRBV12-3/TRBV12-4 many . TGTGCCAGCAGTCTTGGGAACTATGGCTACATCTTC CASSLGNYGYIF
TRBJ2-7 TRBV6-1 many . TGTGCCAGCAGACGACGGGAGATCTACGAGCAGTACTTC CASRRREIYEQYF
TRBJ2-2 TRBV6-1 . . TGTGCCAGCAGTGAAGCGTCGGTACGGTACACCGGGGAGCTGTCTTTT CASSEASVRYTGELSF
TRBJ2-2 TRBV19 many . TGTGCCAGTAGTATAACGGTTGCCCCCGGGGAGCTGTTTTTT CASSITVAPGELFF
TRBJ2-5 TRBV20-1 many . TGCAGTGCTAGGACAGGTCAAGAGACCCAGTACTTC CSARTGQETQYF
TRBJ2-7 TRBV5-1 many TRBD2 TGCGCCAGCACGCCCGGACTAGCGGGAGGTTACGAGCAGTACTTC CASTPGLAGGYEQYF
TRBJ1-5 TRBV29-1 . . TGCAGCGTTTCGGAAAATAGCAATCAGCCCCAGCATTTT CSVSENSNQPQHF
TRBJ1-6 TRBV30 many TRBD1 TGTGCCTGGAAGACAGGGACGGATTCACCCCTCCACTTT CAWKTGTDSPLHF
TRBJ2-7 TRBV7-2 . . TGTGCCAGCAGCCCTACAGGGTACTCCTACGAGCAGTACTTC CASSPTGYSYEQYF
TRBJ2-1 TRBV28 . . TGTGCCAGCAGGGACTTCACGGGTCGAGCCAATGAGCAGTTCTTC CASRDFTGRANEQFF
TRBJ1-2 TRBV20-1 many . TGCAGTGCTAGTCACAGGGCCGACTATGGCTACACCTTC CSASHRADYGYTF
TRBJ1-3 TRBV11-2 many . TGTGCCAGCAGCTTAGATCCCGTCAAGGGAAGCACCATATATTTT CASSLDPVKGSTIYF
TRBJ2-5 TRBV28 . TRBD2 TGTGCCAGCAGTTTTTCGGGAGGGGTGAAGACCCAGTACTTC CASSFSGGVKTQYF
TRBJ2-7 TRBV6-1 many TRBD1 TGTGCCAGCAGACGACAGGGGTCGTCCAACGAGCAGTACTTC CASRRQGSSNEQYF
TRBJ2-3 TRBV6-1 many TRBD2 TGTGCCAGCACAAGGACTAGCCCGAACTCGGCAGATACGCAGTATTTT CASTRTSPNSADTQYF
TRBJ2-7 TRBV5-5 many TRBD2 TGTGCCAGCAGCCGTGGACTAGCGGAAAGCGAGCAGTACTTC CASSRGLAESEQYF
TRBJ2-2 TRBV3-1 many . TGTGCCAGCAGCACCTCGGCGGTGGCGCCCACCGGGGAGCTGTTTTTT CASSTSAVAPTGELFF
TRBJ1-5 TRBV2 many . TGTGCCAGCAGTGAAGCAGGGTATAGCAATCAGCCCCAGCATTTT CASSEAGYSNQPQHF
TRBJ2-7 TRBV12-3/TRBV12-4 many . TGTGCCAGCAGTCTCAGGGGAATCTACGAGCAGTACTTC CASSLRGIYEQYF
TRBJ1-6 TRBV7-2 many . TGTGCCAGCAGCTTAGAGTCGGGCAGGGTTTGGTCACCCCTCCACTTT CASSLESGRVWSPLHF
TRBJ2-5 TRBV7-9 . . TGTGCCAGCAGCGACCGAGACAGCCAAGAGACCCAGTACTTC CASSDRDSQETQYF
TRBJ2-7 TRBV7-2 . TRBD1 TGTGCCAGCAGCAGAGACCGGGACAGTCGCTACGAGCAGTACTTC CASSRDRDSRYEQYF
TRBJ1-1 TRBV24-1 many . TGTGCCACCAGTGACCCCGTAACGGCTGAAGCTTTCTTT CATSDPVTAEAFF
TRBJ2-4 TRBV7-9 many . TGTGCCAGCAGCTTTGGGATTGGAGGGAAAAACATTCAGTACTTC CASSFGIGGKNIQYF
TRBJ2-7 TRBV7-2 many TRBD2 TGTGCCAGCAGCGATCGGGCTAGCGGAACCTACGAGCAGTACTTC CASSDRASGTYEQYF
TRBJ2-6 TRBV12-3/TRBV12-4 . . TGTGCCAGCACCCTCCTGCAGGGGGGGGCCAACGTCCTGACTTTC CASTLLQGGANVLTF
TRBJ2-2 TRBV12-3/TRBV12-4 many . TGTGCCAGCAGCCGCCAGGGGGGTAACACCGGGGAGCTGTTTTTT CASSRQGGNTGELFF